Below, 23 T cell receptor beta chains from the same sample are listed, as sequenced in a study of blood T cell repertoires in COVID-19. Profiling relied on immunoSEQ multiplex PCR, and the TCRdb table lists in-frame clones only, not all of them. The data show tens of thousands of clones, approximately 80% seen once. Specimen: peripheral blood. These receptors were obtained from a human donor in a cohort sampled during active COVID-19.

The rearrangement joins TRBV11-1 to TRBJ2-1, with 8 bases aligning to TRBD2. Germline lookup yields CDR1 SGHAT and CDR2 FQDESV (reference sequence). The junction had 12 bases not matched to a gene; V was cut back by 3 bases and J by 8 bases. The CDR3 spans 16 residues. The CDR3 nucleotides read TGTGCCAGCAGCTTTCAGGCGGGCGGGGGGTTCGATGAGCAGTTCTTC. It is translated as CASSFQAGGGFDEQFF.

As DNA, the CDR3 is TGTGCCAGCAGTTACGCGACAGGGCGGGACTATGGCTACACCTTC. This gives the protein CASSYATGRDYGYTF. The chain recombines TRBV6-5 with TRBJ1-2; 7 nucleotides align to TRBD1. V was pared by 2 bases and J by 3 bases, with 6 bases of the junction left unmatched. Germline V gene data show CDR1 as MNHEY and CDR2 as SVGAGI. The CDR3 is made up of 15 amino acids.

V is TRBV6-5 and J is TRBJ2-3, with D tentatively TRBD2 (6 bases). There are 15 residues in the CDR3. The ends were cut back, 7 bases at V and 2 bases at J, with 16 bases in the middle. Germline loops: CDR1 MNHEY, CDR2 SVGAGI. CDR3 in DNA: TGTGCCAGCACGGGGCGGGGACGAACCACAGATACGCAGTATTTT. It specifies CASTGRGRTTDTQYF.

V usage is TRBV5-1 and J usage is TRBJ2-3, with 9 bases that match TRBD2. This CDR3 comprises 15 residues. Germline lookup yields CDR1 SGHRS and CDR2 YFSETQ. J lost 4 bases, V lost 4 bases, and 7 bases had no gene match. CDR3 nucleotide sequence: TGCGCCAGCAGCCCCGGGACTAGCAGGGCAGATACGCAGTATTTT. Translated: CASSPGTSRADTQYF. Supplemented by reference TRBV5-1 and TRBJ2-3, the full variable domain reads KAGVTQTPRYLIKTRGQQVTLSCSPISGHRSVSWYQQTPGQGLQFLFEYFSETQRNKGNFPGRFSGRQFSNSRSEMNVSTLELGDSALYLCASSPGTSRADTQYFGPGTRLTVL.

The genes are TRBV6-5 and TRBJ2-3; TRBD1 matches 7 bases. After removal of 2 bases from V and 1 base from J, the junction contained 3 bases not matched to a gene. Per germline, CDR1 MNHEY and CDR2 SVGAGI. The CDR3 extends over 15 amino acids. CDR3 in amino acids: CASSYLGQGTDTQYF. CDR3 DNA sequence: TGTGCCAGCAGTTACCTCGGACAGGGCACAGATACGCAGTATTTT.

The chain couples TRBV4-3 to TRBJ2-2; 9 bases match TRBD1. Germline loops: CDR1 LGHNA, CDR2 YSLEER. The V segment lost 2 bases and the J segment 4 bases; nucleotides outside the gene matches: 5. The CDR3 spans 16 residues. The CDR3 loop is CASSQHRGRGTGELFF. The CDR3 DNA is TGCGCCAGCAGCCAACACAGGGGGCGCGGCACCGGGGAGCTGTTTTTT.

The rearrangement uses TRBV2 and TRBJ2-7, with D possibly TRBD1 on 6 matching bases. This CDR3 comprises 16 residues. Trimming took 0 bases from V and 6 from J, leaving 18 bases between them. The germline gives CDR1 SNHLY, CDR2 FYNNEI. The CDR3 loop reads CASSEALLGGRFEQYF. The CDR3 DNA sequence: TGTGCCAGCAGTGAAGCGCTTCTAGGGGGTCGGTTCGAGCAGTACTTC.

This chain uses TRBV4-1 with TRBJ1-1, with D possibly being TRBD1 (6 bases). The CDR3 consists of 14 residues. V lost 0 bases and J 5 bases, leaving 10 bases between the germline ends. CDR1 and CDR2 (germline): MGHRA, YSYEKL. CDR3 DNA sequence: TGCGCCAGCAGCCAAGAAAGGGGGGGTACTGAAGCTTTCTTT. Its protein product is CASSQERGGTEAFF.

The chain uses TRBV6-5 and TRBJ1-2; possible D gene TRBD1, 6 bases. Per the germline V gene, CDR1 is MNHEY and CDR2 is SVGAGI. V was cut by 6 bases and J by 2 bases, with 16 bases left in between. CDR3 size: 15 residues. CDR3 coding DNA: TGTGCCAGCAGCCGAACAGGGCAGGGGAACTATGGCTACACCTTC. It encodes CASSRTGQGNYGYTF.

The chain is built from TRBV29-1 and TRBJ2-1; a weak D match, TRBD1 (6 bases). CDR1 is SQVTM and CDR2 is ANQGSEA in the germline V gene. Trimming cost V 5 bases and J 6 bases, with 17 bases left between them. The CDR3 has 14 amino acids. As DNA, the CDR3 is TGCAGCGTTTCTTCAGGGGTGAGAAGCAATGAGCAGTTCTTC. It yields the protein CSVSSGVRSNEQFF.

The chain has TRBV19 and TRBJ2-2, with TRBD1 identical over 10 bases. The CDR3 runs to 15 residues. V lost 7 bases to trimming and J lost 2 bases; unmatched junction nucleotides: 4. The germline V gene encodes CDR1 LNHDA and CDR2 SQIVND (reference sequence). DNA for the CDR3: TGTGCCAGTACCGGGACAGGGGTTAACACCGGGGAGCTGTTTTTT. Translation gives CASTGTGVNTGELFF.

The rearrangement links TRBV3-1 (or the pseudogene TRBV3-2) to TRBJ2-1; D is possibly TRBD2 (5 bases). The CDR3 is made up of 12 amino acids. The V gene's germline CDR1 is LGHDT and CDR2 YNNKEL (reference sequence). Trimming left V 2 bases short and J 6 bases short, with 5 bases between. CDR3 protein: CASSQTSNEQFF. CDR3 bases: TGTGCCAGCAGCCAAACTAGCAATGAGCAGTTCTTC.

The chain recombines TRBV6-5 with TRBJ1-3, with TRBD1 as a possible D gene (6 bases). V shed 7 bases and J shed 1 base, with 11 bases lying between them. The CDR3 length is 14 residues. Germline lookup yields CDR1 MNHEY and CDR2 SVGAGI. CDR3 DNA: TGTGCCAGCAAAAAAAGGGGGTCTGGAAACACCATATATTTT. This translates into CASKKRGSGNTIYF.

This clone was counted a few times. The J gene is TRBJ1-1, the V gene TRBV3-1 (or the pseudogene TRBV3-2); 7 positions match TRBD1. Germline V gene sequence: CDR1 LGHDT, CDR2 YNNKEL (reference sequence). This CDR3 is 14 amino acids long. J gave up 1 base and V 1 base, and 0 bases lay outside the gene matches. The CDR3 region has the DNA TGTGCCAGCAGCCAAGGGACAGGGAACACTGAAGCTTTCTTT. Encoded protein: CASSQGTGNTEAFF.

V and J are TRBV25-1 and TRBJ1-6; 7 bases align to TRBD1. The V gene end was trimmed by 5 bases and the J gene end by 9 bases; junction bases not matched to a gene: 13. Germline assignment: CDR1 MGHDK and CDR2 SYGVNS. The CDR3 has 16 amino acids. As DNA, the CDR3 is TGTGCCAGCAGTCTAGGGATGGGACAGTGGACTTCACCCCTCCACTTT. Translating it yields CASSLGMGQWTSPLHF.

V usage is TRBV19 and J usage is TRBJ1-4; a weak D match, TRBD1 (6 bases). Trimming left V 0 bases short and J 8 bases short, with 10 bases between. Germline V gives CDR1 LNHDA, CDR2 SQIVND (reference sequence). The CDR3 length is 14 residues. For the CDR3, the DNA is TGTGCCAGTAGTATAGATACAGGGACCGAAAAACTGTTTTTT. This gives the protein CASSIDTGTEKLFF.

The V gene is TRBV13, the J gene TRBJ1-1; unclear D gene. The CDR3 is 13 amino acids. Germline lookup yields CDR1 PRHDT and CDR2 FYEKMQ (reference sequence). Between the trimmed V and J ends, which lost 5 bases and 0 bases, there was a span of 7 bases. Here the CDR3 reads CASSLGVNTEAFF. CDR3 coding DNA: TGTGCCAGCAGCCTCGGGGTGAACACTGAAGCTTTCTTT.

The CDR3 loop reads CASSGPQTSTDTQYF. For the CDR3, the DNA is TGTGCCAGCAGTGGCCCCCAGACTAGCACAGATACGCAGTATTTT. V gene TRBV6-4 combines with J gene TRBJ2-3; unclear D gene. CDR1 and CDR2 (germline): MRHNA, SNTAGT. The CDR3 covers 15 residues. Trimming pared 4 bases from V and 0 bases from J, leaving 11 bases between.

V gene TRBV14 combines with J gene TRBJ2-7; D gene ambiguous. Germline lookup yields CDR1 SGHDN and CDR2 FVKESK. The CDR3 consists of 12 residues. Trimming took 8 bases from V and 12 from J, leaving 20 bases between them. CDR3 sequence (DNA): TGTGCCAGCGGAATAAACGCGGCTCTTTTGTACTTC. Translation: CASGINAALLYF.

The rearrangement joins TRBV5-1 to TRBJ1-1, with TRBD1 matching 9 bases. The CDR3 totals 16 residues. From germline, CDR1 is SGHRS and CDR2 YFSETQ. Trimming at V came to 4 bases and at J to 0 bases, leaving 7 bases not matched to a gene. The CDR3 coding sequence is TGCGCCAGCAGCCCGTCCCGGGACAGGGTGAACACTGAAGCTTTCTTT. Translation gives CASSPSRDRVNTEAFF.

The rearrangement joins TRBV3-1 (or the pseudogene TRBV3-2) to TRBJ2-1; no clear D. Germline V CDR1 and CDR2: LGHDT, YNNKEL (reference sequence). The CDR3 is made up of 17 amino acids. V was cut by 2 bases and J by 7 bases, with 21 bases left in between. This chain's CDR3 is CASSQNLYLLDGNEQFF. The CDR3 region has the DNA TGTGCCAGCAGCCAAAATCTATACCTCTTAGACGGGAATGAGCAGTTCTTC.

The chain carries TRBV6-6 and TRBJ2-2; D is ambiguous. Trimming stripped 7 bases from V and 4 bases from J, with 13 bases between. CDR3 length: 14 residues. CDR1 and CDR2 (germline): MNHNY, SVGAGI (reference sequence). Here the CDR3 DNA reads TGTGCCAGCACCTACGAAGCGCTCACCGGGGAGCTGTTTTTT. It yields the protein CASTYEALTGELFF.

This clone was recorded only once. This sequence joins TRBV11-3 and TRBJ2-3; the D gene is possibly TRBD1 (5 bases). The V gene's germline CDR1 is SGHNT and CDR2 YENEEA. Trimming removed 3 bases at V and 2 bases at J, with 9 bases between. The CDR3 is made up of 14 amino acids. For the CDR3, the DNA is TGTGCCAGCAGCTTTGGACACCTCACAGATACGCAGTATTTT. It codes for CASSFGHLTDTQYF.